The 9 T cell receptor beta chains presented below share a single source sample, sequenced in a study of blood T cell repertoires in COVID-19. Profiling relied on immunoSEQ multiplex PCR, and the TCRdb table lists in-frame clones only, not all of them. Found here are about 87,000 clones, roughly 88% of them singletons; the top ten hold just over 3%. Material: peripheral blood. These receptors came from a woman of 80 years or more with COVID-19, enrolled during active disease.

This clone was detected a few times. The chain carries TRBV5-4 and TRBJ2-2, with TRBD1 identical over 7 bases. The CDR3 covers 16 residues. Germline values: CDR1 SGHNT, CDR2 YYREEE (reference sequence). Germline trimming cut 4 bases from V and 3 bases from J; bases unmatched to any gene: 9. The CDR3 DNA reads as TGTGCCAGCAGCGGGTACAGGGGTATTGACACCGGGGAGCTGTTTTTT. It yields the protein CASSGYRGIDTGELFF.

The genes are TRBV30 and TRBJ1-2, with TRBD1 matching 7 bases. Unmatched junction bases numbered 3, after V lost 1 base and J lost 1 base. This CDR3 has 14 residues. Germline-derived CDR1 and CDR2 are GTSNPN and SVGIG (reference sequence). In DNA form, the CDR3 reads TGTGCCTGGAGTGGACAGGGACTTAACTATGGCTACACCTTC. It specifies CAWSGQGLNYGYTF.

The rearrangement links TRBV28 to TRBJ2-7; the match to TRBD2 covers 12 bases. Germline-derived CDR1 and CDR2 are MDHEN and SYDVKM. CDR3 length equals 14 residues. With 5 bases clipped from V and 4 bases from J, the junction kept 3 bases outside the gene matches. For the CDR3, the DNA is TGTGCCAGCAGTCCAACTAGCGGGAGGTACGAGCAGTACTTC. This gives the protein CASSPTSGRYEQYF.

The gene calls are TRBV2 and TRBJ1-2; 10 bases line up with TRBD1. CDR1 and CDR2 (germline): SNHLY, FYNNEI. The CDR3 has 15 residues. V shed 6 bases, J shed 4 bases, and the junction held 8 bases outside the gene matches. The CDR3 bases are TGTGCCAGCAGGAAGGGGGGACAGGGGACCTATGGCTACACCTTC. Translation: CASRKGGQGTYGYTF.

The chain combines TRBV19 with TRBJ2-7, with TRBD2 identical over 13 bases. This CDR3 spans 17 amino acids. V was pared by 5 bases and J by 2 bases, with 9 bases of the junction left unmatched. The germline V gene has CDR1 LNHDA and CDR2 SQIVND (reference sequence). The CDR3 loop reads CASSRGGLAGKAYEQYF. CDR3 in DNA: TGTGCCAGTAGTCGGGGGGGACTAGCGGGAAAGGCCTACGAGCAGTACTTC.

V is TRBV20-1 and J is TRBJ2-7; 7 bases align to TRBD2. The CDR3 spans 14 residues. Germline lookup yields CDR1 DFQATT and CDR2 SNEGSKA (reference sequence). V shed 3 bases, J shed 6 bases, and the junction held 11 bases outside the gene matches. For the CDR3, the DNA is TGCAGTGCTAGTCGGCCGGGCGGGAGTCCCGAGCAGTACTTC. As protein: CSASRPGGSPEQYF.

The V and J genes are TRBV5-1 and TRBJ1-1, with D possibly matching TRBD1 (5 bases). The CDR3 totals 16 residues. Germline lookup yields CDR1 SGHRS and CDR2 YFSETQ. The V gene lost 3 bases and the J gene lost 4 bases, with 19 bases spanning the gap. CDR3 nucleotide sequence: TGCGCCAGCAGCTGGGGCGATCGGGCTAGTGGCACTGAAGCTTTCTTT. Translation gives CASSWGDRASGTEAFF.

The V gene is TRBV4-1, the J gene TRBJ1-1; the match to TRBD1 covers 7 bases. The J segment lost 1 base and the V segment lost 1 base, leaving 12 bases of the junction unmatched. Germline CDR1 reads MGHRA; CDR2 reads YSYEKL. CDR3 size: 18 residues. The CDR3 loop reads CASSQGVVIQGRNTEAFF. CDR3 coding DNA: TGCGCCAGCAGCCAAGGGGTGGTAATACAGGGGAGGAACACTGAAGCTTTCTTT.

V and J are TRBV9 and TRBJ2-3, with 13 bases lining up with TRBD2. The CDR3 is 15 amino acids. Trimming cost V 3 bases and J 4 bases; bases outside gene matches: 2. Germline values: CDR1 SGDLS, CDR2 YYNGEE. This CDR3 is CASSAGLAGPDTQYF. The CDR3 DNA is TGTGCCAGCAGCGCGGGACTAGCGGGACCAGATACGCAGTATTTT.